A selection of T cell receptor beta chains follows, all from one sample in a study of blood T cell repertoires in COVID-19. Assay used: immunoSEQ multiplex PCR; TCRdb lists only in-frame clones, some missing. The sample records about 320,000 clones, 87% being singletons. Sequencing was carried out using PBMCs or T cells enriched from blood (not recorded which). The receptors derive from a woman younger than 45 who had recovered from COVID-19. The CDR3 runs from the conserved cysteine through the conserved F or W. D genes are given only for firm matches. For some rows the clone size is stated as once, few or many, or as a class when expanded; others skip it.

j_gene,v_gene,abundance,d_gene,CDR3nt,CDR3aa
TRBJ2-5,TRBV19,.,TRBD1,TGTGCCAGTAGTATCCAGGACAGGGGAGTGGGAGAGACCCAGTACTTC,CASSIQDRGVGETQYF
TRBJ1-3,TRBV19,.,.,TGTGCCAGTAGTATGCGGGTTGGAAACACCATATATTTT,CASSMRVGNTIYF
TRBJ2-1,TRBV19,once,TRBD1,TGTGCCAGTAGTATAGATCCCGACAGGGGCCTCTACAATGAGCAGTTCTTC,CASSIDPDRGLYNEQFF
TRBJ1-6,TRBV4-1,.,TRBD1,TGCGCCAGCAGCCAATTCTCTGAACAGGGGAGTTCACCCCTCCACTTT,CASSQFSEQGSSPLHF
TRBJ2-1,TRBV21-1,.,.,TGTGCCATCTCAGGACAGGGACAAAGGGACATCAACAATGAGCAGTTCTTC,CAISGQGQRDINNEQFF
TRBJ2-5,TRBV2,.,TRBD2,TGTGCCAGCAGGCTAGCGGGGCAAGAGACCCAGTACTTC,CASRLAGQETQYF
TRBJ2-2,TRBV11-3,.,.,TGTGCCAGCAGCTTAGCGGGTTTCACCGGGGAGCTGTTTTTT,CASSLAGFTGELFF
TRBJ1-2,TRBV19,.,.,TGTGCCAGTAGTATAGAGGCGGGACGGTTGTATGGCTACACCTTC,CASSIEAGRLYGYTF
TRBJ1-1,TRBV5-1,few,.,TGCGCCAGCAGCTTAGAGACAGACACTGAAGCTTTCTTT,CASSLETDTEAFF
TRBJ1-1,TRBV3-1/TRBV3-2,.,TRBD1,TGTGCCAGCAGCCAAGCACAGGGGGAAGCTTTCTTT,CASSQAQGEAFF
TRBJ1-1,TRBV6-5,.,.,TGTGCCAGCAGTCGGACCCCCGGAGGGAATGAAGCTTTCTTT,CASSRTPGGNEAFF
TRBJ2-1,TRBV7-6,.,TRBD2,TGTGCCAGCAGCTCCGGACTAGCGGCCTACAATGAGCAGTTCTTC,CASSSGLAAYNEQFF
TRBJ1-2,TRBV6-5,.,TRBD1,TGTGCCACCTTCAAGACAGGGGGCTATGGCTACACCTTC,CATFKTGGYGYTF
TRBJ2-7,TRBV7-7,.,TRBD1,TGTGCTAGCAGCCTAGGACAGGGGGTCTACGAGCAGTACTTC,CASSLGQGVYEQYF
TRBJ1-2,TRBV5-4,.,TRBD1,TGTGCCAGCAGCTTTGGGGACAGAGATTGGGGCTACACCTTC,CASSFGDRDWGYTF
TRBJ1-2,TRBV5-8,.,.,TGTGCCAGCAGCTTGGGACAGCGTCCTTATGGCTACACCTTC,CASSLGQRPYGYTF
TRBJ2-1,TRBV2,.,.,TGTGCCAGCAGTGATGGAGGACTACCGCTCAATGAGCAGTTCTTC,CASSDGGLPLNEQFF
TRBJ2-5,TRBV27,.,.,TGTGCCAGCAGTTTATCTGGGCTCAGGGAGACCCAGTACTTC,CASSLSGLRETQYF
TRBJ2-6,TRBV30,.,.,TGTGCCTGGAGTGTAGGGGGGGGCAACGTCCTGACTTTC,CAWSVGGGNVLTF
TRBJ2-1,TRBV7-2,.,TRBD2,TGTGCCAGCAGCTTAGCGTCCGGGACTACGGACAATGAGCAGTTCTTC,CASSLASGTTDNEQFF
TRBJ2-1,TRBV9,.,.,TGTGCCAGCAGCGTAGATCTGGGGGGCGGGACAGTCGTTGAGCAGTTCTTC,CASSVDLGGGTVVEQFF
TRBJ1-3,TRBV2,.,.,TGTGCCAGCAGTGCCGGGGGAACTGGAAACACCATATATTTT,CASSAGGTGNTIYF
TRBJ2-7,TRBV3-1/TRBV3-2,.,TRBD1,TGTGCCAGCAGCCACCGGGACAGGGGCAGAGAAGAGCAGTACTTC,CASSHRDRGREEQYF
TRBJ2-7,TRBV5-1,.,TRBD1,TGCGCCAGCAGCCCCGACAGGGGAAGGACCTACGAGCAGTACTTC,CASSPDRGRTYEQYF
TRBJ1-1,TRBV6-4,.,.,TGTGCCAGCAGTGTTGAGGATAGCTCGTCCACTGAAGCTTTCTTT,CASSVEDSSSTEAFF
TRBJ2-3,TRBV2,.,TRBD2,TGTGCCAGCAGTGACCAGCGGGGGGGTTTCACAGATACGCAGTATTTT,CASSDQRGGFTDTQYF
TRBJ1-5,TRBV12-5,.,.,TGTGCTAGTGGTTTGGGGCGGGATCAGCCCCAGCATTTT,CASGLGRDQPQHF
TRBJ1-2,TRBV3-1/TRBV3-2,.,.,TGTGCCAGCAGCCATGGAGGGGTATATGGCTACACCTTC,CASSHGGVYGYTF
TRBJ2-7,TRBV7-9,.,.,TGTGCCAGCAGCCCCGACACCTACGAGCAGTACTTC,CASSPDTYEQYF
TRBJ2-1,TRBV5-5,once,TRBD1,TGTGCCAGCAGCCGACAGGGTCAAGTTTCGGATGAGCAGTTCTTC,CASSRQGQVSDEQFF
TRBJ1-1,TRBV19,once,.,TGTGCCAGTAGTACATCAGGGATCGGTATTGAGGCTTTCTTT,CASSTSGIGIEAFF
TRBJ2-3,TRBV4-2,.,TRBD2,TGTGCCAGCAGCCAAGATCAGGCTAGCGGGCGCACAGATACGCAGTATTTT,CASSQDQASGRTDTQYF
TRBJ1-3,TRBV18,.,.,TGTGCCAGCTCACCGCAGTCCTCTGGAAACACCATATATTTT,CASSPQSSGNTIYF
TRBJ2-7,TRBV21-1,.,.,TGTGCCAGAAATCAGGGGATGAGCTCCTACGAGCAGTACTTC,CARNQGMSSYEQYF
TRBJ1-1,TRBV19,.,TRBD1,TGTGCCAGTAGCAACCAGGGGGCGAACACTGAAGCTTTCTTT,CASSNQGANTEAFF
TRBJ2-7,TRBV7-2,.,.,TGTGCCAGCAGCTTCCCTAGCTCCGAGCAGTACTTC,CASSFPSSEQYF
TRBJ1-5,TRBV7-2,.,.,TGTGCCAGCAGCCAAACAGGGACCAATCAGCCCCAGCATTTT,CASSQTGTNQPQHF
TRBJ1-2,TRBV27,.,TRBD1,TGTGCCAGCAGTGTAACAGGGGGCGGTGGCTACACCTTC,CASSVTGGGGYTF
TRBJ2-5,TRBV5-1,.,.,TGCGCCAGCAGCCCCGGGTCCCTCGAGACCCAGTACTTC,CASSPGSLETQYF
TRBJ2-1,TRBV28,.,TRBD1,TGTGCCAGCAGTGAGGGGACAGGGTGGCACAATGAGCAGTTCTTC,CASSEGTGWHNEQFF
TRBJ1-3,TRBV18,.,.,TGTGCCAGCTCACCAATACAGGGAGCTGGAAACACCATATATTTT,CASSPIQGAGNTIYF
TRBJ1-1,TRBV5-8,.,TRBD1,TGTGCCAGCAGCCTACAGGGGGCGGATGAAGCTTTCTTT,CASSLQGADEAFF
TRBJ1-5,TRBV3-1/TRBV3-2,.,.,TGTGCCAGCAGCCAGGTTTGGTTGGGCGCTCAGCCCCAGCATTTT,CASSQVWLGAQPQHF
TRBJ2-3,TRBV19,.,.,TGTGCCACCCAGAGGTGGAGCGAGAGCACAGATACGCAGTATTTT,CATQRWSESTDTQYF
TRBJ1-3,TRBV18,.,.,TGTGCCAGCTCATCCGACAGGGGAAACACCATATATTTT,CASSSDRGNTIYF
TRBJ1-6,TRBV19,.,TRBD1,TGTGCCAGTGGGGGACAGGTGGAAGGTTCACCCCTCCACTTT,CASGGQVEGSPLHF
TRBJ2-7,TRBV18,.,TRBD1,TGTGCCAGCTCACCACCAGACAGGGTCTACGAGCAGTACTTC,CASSPPDRVYEQYF
TRBJ2-2,TRBV14,.,.,TGTGCCAGCAGCCAAGACAGGGGTTACTTAGCCGGGGAGCTGTTTTTT,CASSQDRGYLAGELFF